This is a list of T cell receptor beta chains from one sample in a study of beta chain features in type 1 diabetes. Assay used: immunoSEQ multiplex PCR; TCRdb lists only in-frame clones, some missing. The table includes a few hundred thousand clones, approximately 10% detected once. The specimen was naive CD4+ T cells from blood. These receptors were taken from a woman aged 25-40 years in good health. The CDR3 runs from the conserved cysteine through the conserved F or W.

V gene,J gene,CDR3 protein
TRBV9,TRBJ2-1,CASSVDVGTGGFNEQFF
TRBV6-1,TRBJ2-5,CASSEVAIWETQYF
TRBV11-2,TRBJ2-3,CASSSSPTSGRSNTQYF
TRBV5-5,TRBJ1-2,CASSTTGAIYGYTF
TRBV28,TRBJ2-3,CASSSAGTGETDTQYF
TRBV18,TRBJ2-7,CASSNRQLPDEQYF
TRBV29-1,TRBJ2-2,CSVPRDRRGTNTGELFF
TRBV6-1,TRBJ2-7,CASSSRQGAREQYF
TRBV29-1,TRBJ2-7,CSSRTGEGYEQYF
TRBV14,TRBJ2-3,CASSLGGGGSTDTQYF
TRBV30,TRBJ1-1,CAWSVPRTGEPNTEAFF
TRBV7-2,TRBJ1-2,CASSPLQANYGYTF
TRBV6-5,TRBJ2-7,CASSYSSGTGAYEQYF
TRBV9,TRBJ2-7,CASSVPAGVHEQYF
TRBV18,TRBJ1-1,CASSPRGTENTEAFF
TRBV9,TRBJ1-1,CASSVGTGPGAFF
TRBV28,TRBJ1-5,CASSGVGTGNQPQHF
TRBV7-2,TRBJ2-5,CASSLRDGGRGRQQETQYF